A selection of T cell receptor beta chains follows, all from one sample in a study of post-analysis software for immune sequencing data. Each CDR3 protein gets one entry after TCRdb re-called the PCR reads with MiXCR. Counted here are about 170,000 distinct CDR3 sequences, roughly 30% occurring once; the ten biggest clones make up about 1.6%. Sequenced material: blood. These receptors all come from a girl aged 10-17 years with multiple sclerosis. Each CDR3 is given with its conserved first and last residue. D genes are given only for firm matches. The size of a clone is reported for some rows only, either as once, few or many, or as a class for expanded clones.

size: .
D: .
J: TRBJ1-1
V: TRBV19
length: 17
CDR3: CASRKRGARVFITEAFF
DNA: TGTGCCAGTCGTAAGCGGGGGGCGAGGGTCTTTATCACTGAAGCTTTCTTT

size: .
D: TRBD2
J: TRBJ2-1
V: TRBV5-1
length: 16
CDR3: CASSLTTSGSYNEQFF
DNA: TGCGCCAGCAGCCTCACGACTAGCGGTTCCTACAATGAGCAGTTCTTC

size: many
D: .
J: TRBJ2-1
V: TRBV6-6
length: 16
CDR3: CASSMLLGSSYNEQFF
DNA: TGTGCCAGCAGTATGCTACTAGGCAGCTCCTACAATGAGCAGTTCTTC

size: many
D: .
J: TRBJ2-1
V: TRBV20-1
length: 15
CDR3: CSASGDLSSYNEQFF
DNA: TGCAGTGCTAGCGGTGACTTGAGCTCCTACAATGAGCAGTTCTTC

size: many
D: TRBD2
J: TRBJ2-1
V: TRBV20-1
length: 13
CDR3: CSAPGLVVGEQFF
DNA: TGCAGTGCTCCGGGACTAGTAGTAGGTGAGCAGTTCTTC

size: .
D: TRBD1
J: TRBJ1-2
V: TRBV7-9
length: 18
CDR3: CASSSTGGKDSYWSSYTF
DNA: TGTGCCAGCAGCTCCACAGGGGGGAAGGATTCCTACTGGAGTAGCTACACCTTC

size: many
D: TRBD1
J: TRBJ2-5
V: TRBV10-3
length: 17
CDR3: CAISDQRTGRARETQYF
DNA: TGTGCCATCAGTGACCAACGGACAGGTCGGGCACGAGAGACCCAGTACTTC

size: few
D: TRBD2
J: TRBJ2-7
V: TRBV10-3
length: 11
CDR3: CATTRGDEQYF
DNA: TGTGCCACCACCCGGGGGGACGAGCAGTACTTC

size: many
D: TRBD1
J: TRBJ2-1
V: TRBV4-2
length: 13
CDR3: CASSQSTGGEQFF
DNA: TGTGCCAGCAGCCAATCAACAGGGGGGGAGCAGTTCTTC

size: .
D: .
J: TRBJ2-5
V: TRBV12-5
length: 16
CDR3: CASGPLPLGASDVQYF
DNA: TGTGCTAGTGGTCCCCTTCCCCTAGGGGCCTCGGATGTGCAGTACTTC

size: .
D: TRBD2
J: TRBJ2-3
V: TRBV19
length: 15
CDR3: CASSILAGVADTQYF
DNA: TGTGCCAGTTCGATACTAGCGGGAGTCGCAGATACGCAGTATTTT

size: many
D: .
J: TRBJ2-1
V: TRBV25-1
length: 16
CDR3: CASSDISKAYYNEQFF
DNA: TGTGCCAGCAGTGACATATCCAAAGCCTACTACAATGAGCAGTTCTTC

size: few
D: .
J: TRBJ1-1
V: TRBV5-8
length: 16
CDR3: CASSLVVGQLNTEAFF
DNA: TGTGCCAGCAGCTTAGTCGTCGGGCAGCTTAACACTGAAGCTTTCTTT

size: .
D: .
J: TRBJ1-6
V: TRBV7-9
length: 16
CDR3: CASSQLSTPVGSPLHF
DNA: TGTGCCAGCAGCCAACTTTCGACCCCAGTGGGTTCACCCCTCCACTTT

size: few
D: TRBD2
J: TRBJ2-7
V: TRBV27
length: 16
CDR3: CASSLGLAGGGYEQYF
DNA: TGTGCCAGCAGTTTAGGACTAGCGGGAGGCGGGTACGAGCAGTACTTC

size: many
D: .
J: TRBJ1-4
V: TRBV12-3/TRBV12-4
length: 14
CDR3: CASSFRGGYEKLFF
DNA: TGTGCCAGCAGTTTTCGGGGCGGGTATGAAAAACTGTTTTTT

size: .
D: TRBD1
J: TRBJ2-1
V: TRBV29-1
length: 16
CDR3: CSVEAARTGGYNEQFF
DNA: TGCAGCGTTGAAGCGGCGAGGACAGGCGGATACAATGAGCAGTTCTTC

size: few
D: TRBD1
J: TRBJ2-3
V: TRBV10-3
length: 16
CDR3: CAISEGKGGFEDTQYF
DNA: TGTGCCATCAGTGAGGGCAAAGGGGGCTTTGAAGATACGCAGTATTTT

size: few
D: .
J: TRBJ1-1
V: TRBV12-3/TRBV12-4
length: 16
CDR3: CASSDKIIGGPTEAFF
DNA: TGTGCCAGCAGTGACAAGATCATCGGGGGTCCCACTGAAGCTTTCTTT

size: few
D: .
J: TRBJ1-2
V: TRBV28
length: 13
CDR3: CASRRGVGYGYTF
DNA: TGTGCCAGCAGAAGGGGGGTTGGCTATGGCTACACCTTC

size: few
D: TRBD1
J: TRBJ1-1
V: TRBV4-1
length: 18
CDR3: CASSLSGGDRWLNTEAFF
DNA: TGCGCCAGCAGCCTCTCAGGTGGGGACAGGTGGTTGAACACTGAAGCTTTCTTT

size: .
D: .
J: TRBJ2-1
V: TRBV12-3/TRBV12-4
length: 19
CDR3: CASSLAWGPHPFTYNEQFF
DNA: TGTGCCAGCAGTTTAGCGTGGGGTCCACATCCTTTTACATACAATGAGCAGTTCTTC

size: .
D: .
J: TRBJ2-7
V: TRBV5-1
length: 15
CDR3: CASSLERRVGDEQYF
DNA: TGCGCCAGCAGCTTGGAGCGGCGGGTGGGGGACGAGCAGTACTTC

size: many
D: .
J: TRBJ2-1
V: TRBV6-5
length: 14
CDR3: CASSYSSSYNEQFF
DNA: TGTGCCAGCAGTTACTCGAGCTCCTACAATGAGCAGTTCTTC

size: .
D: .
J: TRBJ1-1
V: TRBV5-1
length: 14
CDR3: CASSFGERLTEAFF
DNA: TGCGCCAGCAGCTTTGGGGAGAGATTGACTGAAGCTTTCTTT

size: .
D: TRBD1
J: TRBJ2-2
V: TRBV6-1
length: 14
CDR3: CAGRTGANTGELFF
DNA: TGTGCCGGCAGGACAGGGGCGAACACCGGGGAGCTGTTTTTT

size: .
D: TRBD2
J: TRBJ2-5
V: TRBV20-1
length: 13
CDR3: CSARSTSGGEQYF
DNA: TGCAGTGCAAGGTCGACTAGCGGGGGTGAGCAGTACTTC

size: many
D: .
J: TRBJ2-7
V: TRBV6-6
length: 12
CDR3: CASWAVPYEQYF
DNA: TGTGCCAGCTGGGCCGTTCCCTACGAGCAGTACTTC

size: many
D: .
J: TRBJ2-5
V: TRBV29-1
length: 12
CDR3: CSGLGSQETQYF
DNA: TGCAGCGGCCTAGGGTCCCAAGAGACCCAGTACTTC

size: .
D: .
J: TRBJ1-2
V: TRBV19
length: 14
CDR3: CASSRLAEGYGYTF
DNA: TGTGCCAGTAGCCGCCTTGCAGAGGGATATGGCTACACCTTC

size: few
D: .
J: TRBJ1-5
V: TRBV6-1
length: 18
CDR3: CASPWASVPYYSNQPQHF
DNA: TGTGCCAGCCCCTGGGCCAGCGTCCCATATTATAGCAATCAGCCCCAGCATTTT

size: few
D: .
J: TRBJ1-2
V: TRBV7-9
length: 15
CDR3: CASSLASGRPYGYTF
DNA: TGTGCCAGCAGCTTAGCGTCGGGCAGGCCCTATGGCTACACCTTC

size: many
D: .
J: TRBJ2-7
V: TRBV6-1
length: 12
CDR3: CASRASSHEQYF
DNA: TGTGCCAGCAGGGCTAGTAGCCACGAGCAGTACTTC

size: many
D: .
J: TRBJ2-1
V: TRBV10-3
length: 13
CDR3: CATTGTGINEQFF
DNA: TGTGCCACCACGGGTACAGGGATCAATGAGCAGTTCTTC

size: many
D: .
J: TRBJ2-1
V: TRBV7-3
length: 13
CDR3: CASALQTYNEQFF
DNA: TGTGCCAGCGCGCTCCAGACCTACAATGAGCAGTTCTTC

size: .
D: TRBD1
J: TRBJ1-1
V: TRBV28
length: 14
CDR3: CASSPGGAVAEAFF
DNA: TGTGCCAGCAGTCCAGGGGGGGCGGTGGCTGAAGCTTTCTTT

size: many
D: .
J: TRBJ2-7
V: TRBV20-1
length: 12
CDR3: CSARQASGEQYF
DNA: TGCAGTGCTAGACAGGCTTCGGGCGAGCAGTACTTC

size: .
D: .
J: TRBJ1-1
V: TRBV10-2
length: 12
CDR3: CVSSEPGTEAFF
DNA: TGCGTCAGCAGTGAACCGGGCACTGAAGCTTTCTTT

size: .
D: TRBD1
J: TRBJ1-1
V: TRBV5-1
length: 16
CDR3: CASSIGQGAMNTEAFF
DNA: TGCGCCAGCAGCATCGGACAGGGCGCAATGAACACTGAAGCTTTCTTT

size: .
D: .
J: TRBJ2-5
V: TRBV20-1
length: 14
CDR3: CSALKRVRQETQYF
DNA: TGCAGTGCCCTGAAGCGGGTTAGGCAAGAGACCCAGTACTTC

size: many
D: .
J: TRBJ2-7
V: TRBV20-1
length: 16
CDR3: CSARDRTGLAPYEQYF
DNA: TGCAGTGCTAGAGATCGGACGGGACTCGCTCCCTACGAGCAGTACTTC